The sequence of this TCR beta chain was determined in a study of blood T cell repertoires in COVID-19. The wider study: Specimens from acute and convalescent COVID-19 originated in the United States, Italy and Spain. Sources were T cells, B-cell-depleted T cells, or PBMCs; the material itself was cDNA or gDNA.

Per the germline V gene, CDR1 is LGHNT and CDR2 is FRNRAP. V lost 6 bases and J lost 8; bases outside the gene matches: 15. CDR3 length equals 16 residues. Using immunoSEQ multiplex PCR, the repertoire was profiled, and TCRdb retains in-frame clones only, with some absent. Among approximately 120,000 clones listed, about 83% were seen once. The TCR was taken from a human donor in a cohort sampled during active COVID-19. Sequencing input: peripheral blood. The chain uses TRBV12-5 and TRBJ2-3; 9 positions match TRBD2. The CDR3 region has the DNA TGTGCTAGTGGATCTACTATAGCGGGAGTGCAAGGTACGCAGTATTTT. It translates to CASGSTIAGVQGTQYF.